This entry lists 29 T cell receptor beta chains sequenced from one sample in a study of post-analysis software for immune sequencing data. General study findings and limits: Roughly five TRBV segments were more frequent in patients than controls; TRBV5-6, TRBV5-1 and TRBV20-1 belonged to this group.

Which antigens these TCRs recognize remains unknown. The authors incorporated unique molecular identifiers into the TCR beta cDNA libraries. TCRdb itself ran the PCR reads through MiXCR, one entry per CDR3 protein. The data hold hundreds of thousands of distinct CDR3 sequences, with about 50% observed a single time. Material for sequencing was blood. The receptors here all came from a girl under 18 with multiple sclerosis.

This clonotype was counted once. CDR3: CASSHRQGYNEQFF. As DNA, the CDR3 is TGTGCCAGCAGCCACAGACAGGGCTACAATGAGCAGTTCTTC. The chain has TRBV3-1 and TRBJ2-1, with 7 bases identical to TRBD1. The trim removed 3 bases at V and 3 bases at J, leaving 2 bases unmatched. CDR1 and CDR2 from the germline V gene are LGHDT and YNNKEL (reference sequence). The CDR3 spans 14 residues.

In this sample, this clonotype turned up a few times. V is TRBV14 and J is TRBJ2-5, with 8 bases matching TRBD1. CDR3 length: 14 amino acids. Germline loops: CDR1 SGHDN, CDR2 FVKESK. V was clipped by 4 bases and J by 4 bases; unmatched bases: 5. The CDR3 nucleotides are TGTGCCAGCAGCCCTGGACAGGGCGTAGAGACCCAGTACTTC. It yields the protein CASSPGQGVETQYF.

The chain has TRBV27 and TRBJ2-1, with 8 bases matching TRBD2. Trimming took 7 bases from V and 12 from J; bases not matched to a gene: 8. This CDR3 is built from 12 residues. Germline values: CDR1 MNHEY, CDR2 SMNVEV (reference sequence). The CDR3 protein is CASTTPGLGQFF. The CDR3 region has the DNA TGTGCCAGCACTACTCCGGGACTAGGGCAGTTCTTC.

The chain links TRBV7-2 to TRBJ1-6, with D maybe TRBD1 (6 bases). This CDR3 contains 16 residues. Looked up from germline, CDR1 is SGHTA and CDR2 is FQGNSA. Between the trimmed V and J ends, which lost 5 bases and 9 bases, there was a span of 20 bases. The DNA of the CDR3 is TGTGCCAGCAGCCCCATGGGGTCCAGGGGCACTTCACCCCTCCACTTT. It is translated as CASSPMGSRGTSPLHF.

This chain joins TRBV7-8 and TRBJ1-2, with 8 bases identical to TRBD1. The V gene end was trimmed by 3 bases and the J gene end by 0 bases; junction bases not matched to a gene: 3. CDR1 and CDR2 (germline): SGHVS, FQNEAQ. The CDR3 length is 15 residues. Here the CDR3 reads CASSLDRVTNYGYTF. In DNA, the CDR3 is TGTGCCAGCAGCTTGGACAGGGTTACTAACTATGGCTACACCTTC.

This clonotype was picked up a small number of times. The J gene is TRBJ2-5, the V gene TRBV7-9; the match to TRBD2 covers 13 bases. J lost 0 bases, V lost 11 bases, and 3 bases had no gene match. The CDR3 has 14 amino acids. The germline CDR1 and CDR2 sequences are SEHNR and FQNEAQ (reference sequence). CDR3 sequence (DNA): TGTGCCGGAGGACTAGCGGGAGACCAAGAGACCCAGTACTTC. This sequence encodes CAGGLAGDQETQYF.

The V call is TRBV20-1, the J call TRBJ1-6, with TRBD1 identical over 8 bases. Germline V lookup: CDR1 DFQATT, CDR2 SNEGSKA (reference sequence). The CDR3 sequence is 13 residues long. Trimming at V came to 5 bases and at J to 9 bases, leaving 6 bases not matched to a gene. The CDR3 DNA follows: TGCAGTGCTCCGACAGGGGTGACTTCACCCCTCCACTTT. Its translation: CSAPTGVTSPLHF.

The chain employs TRBV7-2 and TRBJ1-2; D gene ambiguous. Trimming removed 5 bases from V and 4 bases from J, with 17 bases in between. Germline V gene sequence: CDR1 SGHTA, CDR2 FQGNSA. The CDR3 has 15 residues. The chain's CDR3 is CASSPTLTGLYGYTF. The CDR3 nucleotides are TGTGCCAGCAGCCCAACTTTAACGGGCCTCTATGGCTACACCTTC.

V usage is TRBV15 and J usage is TRBJ2-3; 13 nucleotides line up with TRBD2. Germline-derived CDR1 and CDR2 are LNHNV and YYDKDF (reference sequence). With 0 bases clipped from V and 5 bases from J, the junction kept 5 bases outside the gene matches. This CDR3 has 17 amino acids. CDR3 residues: CATSRDQRTSGRDTQYF. The CDR3 DNA follows: TGTGCCACCAGCAGAGACCAGAGGACTAGCGGGAGAGATACGCAGTATTTT. Looking up the rest from reference TRBV15 and TRBJ2-3 gives the full variable domain: DAMVIQNPRYQVTQFGKPVTLSCSQTLNHNVMYWYQQKSSQAPKLLFHYYDKDFNNEADTPDNFQSRRPNTSFCFLDIRSPGLGDTAMYLCATSRDQRTSGRDTQYFGPGTRLTVL.

CDR3 DNA: TGCGCCAGCAGCCAAGAGTCACAGGTACCCTCCTACGAGCAGTACTTC. Translation gives CASSQESQVPSYEQYF. This sequence joins TRBV4-1 and TRBJ2-7, with TRBD1 as a possible D gene (5 bases). This CDR3 region has 16 residues. V lost 0 bases and J lost 0, with 12 bases in between. Germline V gives CDR1 MGHRA, CDR2 YSYEKL.

J is TRBJ2-1 and V is TRBV11-2, with TRBD2 matching over 9 bases. Germline V gene lookup returns CDR1 SGHAT and CDR2 FQNNGV. V gave up 3 bases and J gave up 7 bases; unmatched junction bases: 10. The CDR3 has 16 amino acids. The CDR3 is CASSFSGTSLANEQFF. CDR3 DNA: TGTGCCAGCAGCTTTTCCGGGACTAGCCTCGCTAATGAGCAGTTCTTC.

This chain joins TRBV5-5 and TRBJ2-1; 10 bases are shared with TRBD2. Germline V gene lookup returns CDR1 SGHKS and CDR2 YYEKEE (reference sequence). The trim removed 5 bases at V and 5 bases at J, leaving 10 bases unmatched. CDR3 length: 16 residues. As DNA, the CDR3 is TGTGCCAGCAGATTATATAGCGGGGGGCTCGACAATGAGCAGTTCTTC. As protein: CASRLYSGGLDNEQFF.

This clonotype appeared a few times. The J gene is TRBJ1-4, the V gene TRBV20-1; 7 bases align to TRBD1. The CDR3 is made up of 12 amino acids. Looked up from germline, CDR1 is DFQATT and CDR2 is SNEGSKA (reference sequence). The CDR3 region has the DNA TGCTGCGCCGGGACAGTCTCTGAAAAACTGTTTTTT. Protein sequence: CCAGTVSEKLFF.

The V call is TRBV27, the J call TRBJ2-1, with 10 bases that match TRBD2. The V and J ends lost 1 base and 8 bases, in that order; junction bases with no gene match: 5. This CDR3 has 15 amino acids. Germline V CDR1 and CDR2: MNHEY, SMNVEV (reference sequence). The chain's CDR3 is CASSLFLAGAYEQFF. CDR3 sequence (DNA): TGTGCCAGCAGTTTATTCCTAGCGGGAGCATATGAGCAGTTCTTC.

This chain uses TRBV29-1 with TRBJ2-7, with a tentative D call TRBD1 (5 bases). Per germline, CDR1 SQVTM and CDR2 ANQGSEA. CDR3 length: 13 residues. The V gene lost 1 base and the J gene lost 2 bases, with 9 bases spanning the gap. CDR3 coding DNA: TGCAGCGTTGAAGCAGAAGGGGCCTACGAGCAGTACTTC. This sequence encodes CSVEAEGAYEQYF.

This clonotype was observed a handful of times. The chain carries TRBV5-1 and TRBJ2-5, with 10 nucleotides matching TRBD1. The CDR3 sequence is 13 residues long. The trim removed 9 bases at V and 4 bases at J, leaving 6 bases unmatched. The germline CDR1 and CDR2 sequences are SGHRS and YFSETQ. CDR3 DNA: TGCGCCACCGCTAGGACAGGGGGAGAGACCCAGTACTTC. Encoded protein: CATARTGGETQYF.

The CDR3 protein is CASSLGGFLAENEQFF. The CDR3 coding sequence is TGTGCCAGCAGCTTAGGGGGGTTTTTGGCGGAAAACGAGCAGTTCTTC. The J gene is TRBJ2-1, the V gene TRBV7-9; D might be TRBD1 or TRBD2, each matching 5 bases. CDR3 size: 16 residues. Germline V gene lookup returns CDR1 SEHNR and CDR2 FQNEAQ (reference sequence). The ends were cut back, 1 base at V and 10 bases at J, with 20 bases in the middle.

The chain links TRBV27 to TRBJ2-7; D may be TRBD2 (6 bases). Germline V lookup: CDR1 MNHEY, CDR2 SMNVEV (reference sequence). V was pared by 4 bases and J by 0 bases, with 13 bases between. The CDR3 contains 15 residues. CDR3 sequence (DNA): TGTGCCAGCAGTTGGCGGGATACACCCTCCTACGAGCAGTACTTC. This codes for CASSWRDTPSYEQYF.

This clonotype was seen a handful of times. This chain links TRBV12-3 or TRBV12-4 with TRBJ2-7, with 8 bases lining up with TRBD1. The CDR3 has 15 amino acids. Unmatched junction bases numbered 10, after V lost 6 bases and J lost 3 bases. The CDR3 coding sequence is TGTGCCAGCAGACGCAGGGGACAGGCCCTCTACGAGCAGTACTTC. Its translation: CASRRRGQALYEQYF.

The chain combines TRBV7-9 with TRBJ2-5; 9 bases align to TRBD1. The germline V gene has CDR1 SEHNR and CDR2 FQNEAQ (reference sequence). The trim removed 5 bases at V and 2 bases at J, leaving 21 bases unmatched. There are 20 residues in the CDR3. CDR3: CASSPPLGTGRPGIQETQYF. The CDR3 DNA follows: TGTGCCAGCAGCCCTCCCCTCGGGACAGGGCGCCCCGGCATACAAGAGACCCAGTACTTC.

This chain links TRBV12-3 or TRBV12-4 with TRBJ2-5; 14 bases line up with TRBD2. The CDR3 is made up of 23 amino acids. V was clipped by 6 bases and J by 0 bases; unmatched bases: 24. The DNA of the CDR3 is TGTGCCAGCAGCCTGACCCCTAGGACTAGCGGGGGGCCGATCCCACGCAACCAAGAGACCCAGTACTTC. It translates to CASSLTPRTSGGPIPRNQETQYF.

Remarks on this clonotype: Mismatch with germline at one junction end may stem from a read error. This chain connects TRBV3-1 to TRBJ2-5; maybe TRBD1 (6 bases). The CDR3 contains 18 residues. The germline V gene has CDR1 LGHDT and CDR2 YNNKEL (reference sequence). CDR3 protein: CASSSGRSPGAKKETQYF. The DNA of the CDR3 is TGCGCCAGCAGCTCCGGTCGGTCCCCAGGGGCTAAAAAAGAGACCCAGTACTTC.

This chain uses TRBV7-9 with TRBJ2-4; perhaps TRBD2 as D (6 bases). The assigned J gene may be wrong: the sequence end matches TRBJ2-7 better. CDR3 length: 14 amino acids. Per the germline V gene, CDR1 is SEHNR and CDR2 is FQNEAQ (reference sequence). The DNA of the CDR3 is TGTGCCAGCAGCGCCGGACTATCCAACTACGAGCAGTACTTC. It is translated as CASSAGLSNYEQYF.

This clonotype appeared a few times. The rearrangement uses TRBV12-3 or TRBV12-4 and TRBJ2-5; TRBD1 aligns across 7 bases. This CDR3 has 14 amino acids. Trimming removed 6 bases from V and 2 bases from J; junction bases left unmatched: 6. CDR3 DNA: TGTGCCAGCAGACCCGACAGGGTACAAGAGACCCAGTACTTC. As protein: CASRPDRVQETQYF.

The genes are TRBV29-1 and TRBJ2-1; TRBD1 or TRBD2 may be the D gene (6 bases each). Germline lookup yields CDR1 SQVTM and CDR2 ANQGSEA. V was cut by 7 bases and J by 6 bases, with 25 bases left in between. This CDR3 comprises 16 residues. In DNA, the CDR3 is TGCAGCGCCCCAGGGGCCACCTCGGGGGCAACCAATGAGCAGTTCTTC. As protein: CSAPGATSGATNEQFF.

This clonotype was observed a handful of times. V gene TRBV29-1 combines with J gene TRBJ2-1; perhaps TRBD2 as D (6 bases). CDR3 length equals 15 residues. Germline V gene data show CDR1 as SQVTM and CDR2 as ANQGSEA. V dropped 3 bases and J dropped 5 bases, with 17 bases sitting between them. CDR3 sequence reads: CSVEMDGGTHNEQFF. For the CDR3, the DNA is TGCAGCGTTGAGATGGACGGGGGAACTCACAATGAGCAGTTCTTC.

This sequence joins TRBV7-2 and TRBJ2-1; D might be TRBD1 (6 bases). Germline CDR1 and CDR2: SGHTA and FQGNSA. Between the trimmed V and J ends, which lost 0 bases and 4 bases, there was a span of 10 bases. The CDR3 totals 15 residues. CDR3 sequence reads: CASSLAGAEYNEQFF. In DNA, the CDR3 is TGTGCCAGCAGCTTAGCGGGGGCCGAATACAATGAGCAGTTCTTC.

This chain uses TRBV7-2 with TRBJ2-1, with D possibly being TRBD2 (6 bases). This CDR3 is 15 amino acids long. Trimming removed 3 bases at V and 7 bases at J, with 16 bases between. From germline, CDR1 is SGHTA and CDR2 FQGNSA. CDR3 bases: TGTGCCAGCAGCTTTAAGCGGGCCGTGGGGAATGAGCAGTTCTTC. Encoded protein: CASSFKRAVGNEQFF.

The rearrangement uses TRBV9 and TRBJ2-2; 10 bases line up with TRBD2. The CDR3 is 22 amino acids. V dropped 0 bases and J dropped 0; count of bases not matched to a gene: 17. CDR1 and CDR2 (germline): SGDLS, YYNGEE. Here the CDR3 DNA reads TGTGCCAGCAGCGTAGCTCAAGGTATCGATGGTAGCGGGAGGACGAACACCGGGGAGCTGTTTTTT. It encodes CASSVAQGIDGSGRTNTGELFF. Variable domain in full (rest from reference TRBV9 and TRBJ2-2): DSGVTQTPKHLITATGQRVTLRCSPRSGDLSVYWYQQSLDQGLQFLIQYYNGEERAKGNILERFSAQQFPDLHSELNLSSLELGDSALYFCASSVAQGIDGSGRTNTGELFFGEGSRLTVL.